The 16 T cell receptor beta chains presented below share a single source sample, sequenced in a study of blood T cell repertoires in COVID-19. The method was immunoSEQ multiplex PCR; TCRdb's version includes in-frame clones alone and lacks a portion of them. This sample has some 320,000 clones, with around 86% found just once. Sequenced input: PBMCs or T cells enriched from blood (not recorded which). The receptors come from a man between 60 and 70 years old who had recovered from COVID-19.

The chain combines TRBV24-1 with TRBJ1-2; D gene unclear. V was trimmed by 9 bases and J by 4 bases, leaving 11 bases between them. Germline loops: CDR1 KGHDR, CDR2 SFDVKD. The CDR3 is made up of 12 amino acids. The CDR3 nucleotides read TGTGCCACCGCTTCAGAGGTCTATGGCTACACCTTC. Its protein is CATASEVYGYTF.

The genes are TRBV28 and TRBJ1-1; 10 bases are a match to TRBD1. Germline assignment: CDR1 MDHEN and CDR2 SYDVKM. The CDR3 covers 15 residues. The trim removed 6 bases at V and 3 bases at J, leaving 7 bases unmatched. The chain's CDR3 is CASRTGGGSYTEAFF. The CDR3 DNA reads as TGTGCCAGCAGGACAGGGGGCGGTTCTTACACTGAAGCTTTCTTT.

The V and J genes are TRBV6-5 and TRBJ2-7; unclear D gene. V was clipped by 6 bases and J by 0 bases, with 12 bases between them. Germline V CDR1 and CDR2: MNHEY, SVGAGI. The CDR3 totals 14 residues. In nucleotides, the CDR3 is TGTGCCAGCAGCAACCCAGGAAACTCCTACGAGCAGTACTTC. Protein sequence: CASSNPGNSYEQYF.

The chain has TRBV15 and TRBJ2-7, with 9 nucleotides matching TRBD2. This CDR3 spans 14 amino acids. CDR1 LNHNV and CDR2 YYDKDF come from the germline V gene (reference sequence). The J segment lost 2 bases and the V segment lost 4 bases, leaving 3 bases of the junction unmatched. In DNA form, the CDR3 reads TGTGCCACCAGCACTCTAGCGGGACCCTACGAGCAGTACTTC. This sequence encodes CATSTLAGPYEQYF.

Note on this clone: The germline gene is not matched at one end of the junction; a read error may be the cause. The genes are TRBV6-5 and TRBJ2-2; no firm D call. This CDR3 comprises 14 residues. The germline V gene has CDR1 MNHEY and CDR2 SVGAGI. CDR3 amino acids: CASSDSILSRELFF. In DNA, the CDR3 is TGTGCCAGCAGTGACTCGATCTTAAGCCGGGAGCTGTTTTTT.

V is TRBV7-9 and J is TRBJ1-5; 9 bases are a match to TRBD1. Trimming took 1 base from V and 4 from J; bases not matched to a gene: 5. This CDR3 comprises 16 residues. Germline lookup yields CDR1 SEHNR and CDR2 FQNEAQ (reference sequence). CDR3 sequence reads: CASSLGTGEPNQPQHF. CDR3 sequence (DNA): TGTGCCAGCAGCTTAGGGACAGGGGAACCTAATCAGCCCCAGCATTTT.

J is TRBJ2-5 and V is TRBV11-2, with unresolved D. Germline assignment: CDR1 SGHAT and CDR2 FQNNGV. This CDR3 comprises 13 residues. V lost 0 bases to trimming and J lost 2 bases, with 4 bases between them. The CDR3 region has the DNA TGTGCCAGCAGCTTAGAACTACAAGAGACCCAGTACTTC. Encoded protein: CASSLELQETQYF.

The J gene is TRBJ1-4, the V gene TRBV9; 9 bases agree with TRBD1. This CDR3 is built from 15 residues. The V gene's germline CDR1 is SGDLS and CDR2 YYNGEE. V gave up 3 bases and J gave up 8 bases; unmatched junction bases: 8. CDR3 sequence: CASSASQGAGEKLFF. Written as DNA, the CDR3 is TGTGCCAGCAGCGCCTCACAGGGGGCAGGAGAAAAACTGTTTTTT.

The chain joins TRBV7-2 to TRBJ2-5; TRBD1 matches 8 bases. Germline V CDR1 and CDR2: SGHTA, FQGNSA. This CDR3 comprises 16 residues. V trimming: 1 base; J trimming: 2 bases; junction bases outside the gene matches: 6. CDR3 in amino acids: CASSLERTGIQETQYF. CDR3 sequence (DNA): TGTGCCAGCAGCTTAGAACGGACAGGGATTCAAGAGACCCAGTACTTC.

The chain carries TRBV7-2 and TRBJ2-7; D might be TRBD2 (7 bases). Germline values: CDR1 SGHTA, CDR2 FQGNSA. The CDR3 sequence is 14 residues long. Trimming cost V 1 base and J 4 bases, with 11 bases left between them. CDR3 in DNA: TGTGCCAGCAGCTTAGTAGGGGGGGGATACGAGCAGTACTTC. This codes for CASSLVGGGYEQYF.

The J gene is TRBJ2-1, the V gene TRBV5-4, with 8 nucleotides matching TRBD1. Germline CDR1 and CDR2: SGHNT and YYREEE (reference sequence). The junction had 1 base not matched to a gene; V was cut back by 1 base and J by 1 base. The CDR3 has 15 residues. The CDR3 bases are TGTGCCAGCAGCTTGACAGGGGGGTCCTACAATGAGCAGTTCTTC. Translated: CASSLTGGSYNEQFF.

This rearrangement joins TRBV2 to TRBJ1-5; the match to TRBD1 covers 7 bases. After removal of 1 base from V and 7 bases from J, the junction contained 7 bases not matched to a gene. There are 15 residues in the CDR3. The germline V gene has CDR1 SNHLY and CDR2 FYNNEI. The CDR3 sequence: CASSEVPQGGQPQHF. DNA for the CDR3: TGTGCCAGCAGTGAAGTCCCCCAGGGGGGCCAGCCCCAGCATTTT.

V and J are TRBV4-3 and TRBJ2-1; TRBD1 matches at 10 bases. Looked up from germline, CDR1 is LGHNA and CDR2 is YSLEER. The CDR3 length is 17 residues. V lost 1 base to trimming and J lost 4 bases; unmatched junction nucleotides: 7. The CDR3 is CASSQAPRDRGYNEQFF. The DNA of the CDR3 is TGCGCCAGCAGCCAAGCTCCCCGGGACAGGGGATACAATGAGCAGTTCTTC.

The CDR3 here is CASSRGPLETQYF. CDR3 DNA sequence: TGTGCCAGCAGTCGAGGCCCCCTGGAGACCCAGTACTTC. This chain links TRBV7-9 with TRBJ2-5; the D is unclear. The CDR3 contains 13 residues. CDR1 and CDR2 (germline): SEHNR, FQNEAQ (reference sequence). V lost 6 bases and J lost 5, with 13 bases in between.

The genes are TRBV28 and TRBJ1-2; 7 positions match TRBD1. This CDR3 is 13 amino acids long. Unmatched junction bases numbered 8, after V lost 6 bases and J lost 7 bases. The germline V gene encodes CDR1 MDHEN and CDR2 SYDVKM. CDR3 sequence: CASRPTGVGGYTF. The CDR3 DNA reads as TGTGCCAGCAGGCCTACAGGGGTGGGTGGCTACACCTTC.

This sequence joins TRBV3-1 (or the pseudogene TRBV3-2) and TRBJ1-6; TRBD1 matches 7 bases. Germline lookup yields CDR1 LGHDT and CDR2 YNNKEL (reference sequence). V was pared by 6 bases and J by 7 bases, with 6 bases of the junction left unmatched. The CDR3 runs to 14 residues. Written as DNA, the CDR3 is TGTGCCAGCAGACGGACAGGCCGCAATTCACCCCTCCACTTT. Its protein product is CASRRTGRNSPLHF.